A single sample gave rise to the 18 T cell receptor beta chains below, sequenced in a study of sequential checkpoint blockade in melanoma. Treatment given: randomized to nivolumab then ipilimumab (arm A) or the reverse (arm B). The method was immunoSEQ multiplex PCR; TCRdb's version includes in-frame clones alone and lacks a portion of them. The table includes around 20,000 clones, around three fifths detected once. The sample was CD8+ T cells sorted from blood (inferred from file names), taken from a patient given nivolumab and ipilimumab in sequence. The receptors here all came from a human donor with melanoma.

On this clone itself: A read error may produce the germline difference seen at one junction end. J is TRBJ1-1 and V is TRBV4-1; unclear D gene. CDR1 MGHRA and CDR2 YSYEKL come from the germline V gene. This CDR3 spans 14 amino acids. The CDR3 region is CASSFTGPGTEAFF. The CDR3 nucleotides read TGTGCCAGCAGCTTCACCGGACCGGGGACTGAAGCTTTCTTT.

V usage is TRBV28 and J usage is TRBJ2-5; possibly TRBD2 for D (5 bases). The J call could be wrong; TRBJ2-7 is a better fit for the DNA end. The CDR3 consists of 15 residues. Germline V gene lookup returns CDR1 MDHEN and CDR2 SYDVKM. The CDR3 region is CASSLQVGGFYEQYF. The CDR3 DNA reads TGTGCCAGCAGTTTACAGGTTGGCGGGTTCTACGAGCAGTACTTC.

The chain employs TRBV28 and TRBJ2-1; D uncertain. Per the germline V gene, CDR1 is MDHEN and CDR2 is SYDVKM. This CDR3 has 12 amino acids. Between the trimmed V and J ends, which lost 8 bases and 2 bases, there was a span of 7 bases. The CDR3 protein is CASGEAYNEQFF. For the CDR3, the DNA is TGTGCCAGCGGAGAGGCCTACAATGAGCAGTTCTTC.

The chain uses TRBV6-6 and TRBJ2-7; D is possibly TRBD1 (6 bases). Germline CDR1 MNHNY, CDR2 SVGAGI (reference sequence). The CDR3 runs to 14 residues. Trimming shortened V by 5 bases and J by 2 bases, and 13 bases separated the two germline ends. The CDR3 DNA reads TGTGCCAGCAGTCAGGGGACCAGCCCCTACGAGCAGTACTTC. Translating gives CASSQGTSPYEQYF.

V usage is TRBV18 and J usage is TRBJ2-7; 8 bases are a match to TRBD2. Looked up from germline, CDR1 is KGHSH and CDR2 is LQKENI. The V segment lost 3 bases and the J segment 2 bases; nucleotides outside the gene matches: 6. The CDR3 has 15 amino acids. The CDR3 loop is CASSPLAGPAYEQYF. CDR3 bases: TGTGCCAGCTCACCTTTAGCGGGGCCTGCCTACGAGCAGTACTTC. Full variable domain (outside the CDR3, taken from reference TRBV18 and TRBJ2-7): NAGVMQNPRHLVRRRGQEARLRCSPMKGHSHVYWYRQLPEEGLKFMVYLQKENIIDESGMPKERFSAEFPKEGPSILRIQQVVRGDSAAYFCASSPLAGPAYEQYFGPGTRLTVT.

This clone occurred a few times. The rearrangement links TRBV5-6 to TRBJ2-5; 13 bases align to TRBD2. The CDR3 has 14 residues. Germline V gene sequence: CDR1 SGHDT, CDR2 YYEEEE. The ends lost 4 bases at V and 3 bases at J; junction bases unmatched: 0. The CDR3 nucleotides read TGTGCCAGCAGCGGGACTAGCGGGGAAGAGACCCAGTACTTC. The encoded protein is CASSGTSGEETQYF.

The chain carries TRBV6-5 and TRBJ1-2, with D possibly TRBD1 on 5 matching bases. V dropped 10 bases and J dropped 8 bases, with 17 bases sitting between them. CDR3 size: 12 residues. From germline, CDR1 is MNHEY and CDR2 SVGAGI. Written as DNA, the CDR3 is TGTGCCACCCAACGGGGGGGATCGGGCTACACCTTC. It is translated as CATQRGGSGYTF.

This chain uses TRBV29-1 with TRBJ2-7; D gene ambiguous. CDR1 and CDR2 from the germline V gene are SQVTM and ANQGSEA. V was shortened by 4 bases and J by 0 bases, with 16 bases between the two germline ends. The CDR3 runs 15 residues. For the CDR3, the DNA is TGCAGCGTTGTTTCCCTCCCCCGGAGCTCCTACGAGCAGTACTTC. Translation: CSVVSLPRSSYEQYF.

The genes are TRBV29-1 and TRBJ1-2, with a tentative D call TRBD1 (5 bases). Germline V lookup: CDR1 SQVTM, CDR2 ANQGSEA. The CDR3 has 15 amino acids. Deletions cut 6 bases from V and 0 bases from J, with 17 bases between. CDR3 sequence reads: CSVPQQGSSNYGYTF. The CDR3 nucleotides are TGCAGCGTCCCTCAGCAGGGATCGTCTAACTATGGCTACACCTTC.

This chain uses TRBV7-6 with TRBJ2-1; weak D call: TRBD2 (5 bases). The CDR3 covers 16 residues. The ends were cut back, 0 bases at V and 0 bases at J, with 9 bases in the middle. Germline lookup yields CDR1 SGHVS and CDR2 FNYEAQ. The CDR3 DNA sequence: TGTGCCAGCAGCTTAGCCGTCGGGAACTCCTACAATGAGCAGTTCTTC. Encoded protein: CASSLAVGNSYNEQFF.

This clone was seen only a few times. The rearrangement links TRBV6-5 to TRBJ2-7; D gene uncertain. CDR1 is MNHEY, CDR2 SVGAGI, per germline. V lost 2 bases and J 2 bases, leaving 7 bases between the germline ends. The CDR3 spans 13 residues. CDR3 residues: CASSYTVTYEQYF. As DNA, the CDR3 is TGTGCCAGCAGTTACACAGTCACCTACGAGCAGTACTTC.

This clone is labeled medium-sized. The CDR3 coding sequence is TGTGCCAGCAGCCCCCAATACGGGAGGTCCTACAATGAGCAGTTCTTC. Translated, it gives CASSPQYGRSYNEQFF. This chain links TRBV7-9 with TRBJ2-1, with 7 nucleotides matching TRBD2. V was clipped by 5 bases and J by 1 base; unmatched bases: 8. The CDR3 totals 16 residues. CDR1 is SEHNR, CDR2 FQNEAQ, per germline (reference sequence).

The V call is TRBV12-5, the J call TRBJ2-7; 11 nucleotides match TRBD2. Germline lookup yields CDR1 LGHNT and CDR2 FRNRAP. This CDR3 is built from 15 residues. V dropped 4 bases and J dropped 7; count of bases not matched to a gene: 9. The CDR3 nucleotides read TGTGCTAGTGGTTGGATACTAGCGGGGGCTGGGGAGCAGTACTTC. This encodes CASGWILAGAGEQYF.

This clone was observed a handful of times. This chain links TRBV28 with TRBJ2-7; D is unresolved. The CDR3 sequence is 12 residues long. V dropped 3 bases and J dropped 4 bases, with 7 bases sitting between them. The V gene's germline CDR1 is MDHEN and CDR2 SYDVKM. The CDR3 loop reads CASSFAAYEQYF. CDR3 nucleotide sequence: TGTGCCAGCAGTTTTGCGGCTTACGAGCAGTACTTC. The full variable domain, its missing parts supplied by reference TRBV28 and TRBJ2-7, is DVKVTQSSRYLVKRTGEKVFLECVQDMDHENMFWYRQDPGLGLRLIYFSYDVKMKEKGDIPEGYSVSREKKERFSLILESASTNQTSMYLCASSFAAYEQYFGPGTRLTVT.

The chain joins TRBV7-9 to TRBJ2-1; 8 bases fit TRBD2. The CDR3 covers 18 residues. The germline V gene encodes CDR1 SEHNR and CDR2 FQNEAQ (reference sequence). J gave up 4 bases and V 6 bases, and 17 bases lay outside the gene matches. CDR3 loop: CASSSSSGALILYNEQFF. The DNA of the CDR3 is TGTGCCAGCAGTTCTAGTAGCGGGGCTCTGATTCTTTACAATGAGCAGTTCTTC.

The V and J genes are TRBV6-5 and TRBJ1-2; no reliable D call. The germline V gene encodes CDR1 MNHEY and CDR2 SVGAGI. The CDR3 has 14 residues. Trimming cost V 5 bases and J 4 bases, with 14 bases left between them. The chain's CDR3 is CASSDGRRIYGYTF. The CDR3 region has the DNA TGTGCCAGCAGTGACGGCAGGAGGATCTATGGCTACACCTTC.

V and J are TRBV29-1 and TRBJ2-7, with a weak D call TRBD2 (6 bases). The CDR3 totals 15 residues. Germline V gene data show CDR1 as SQVTM and CDR2 as ANQGSEA. Trimming removed 1 base at V and 4 bases at J, with 17 bases between. Here the CDR3 DNA reads TGCAGCGTTGAAGCCCCCCCCGGGGGTTCATACGAGCAGTACTTC. Amino acid sequence: CSVEAPPGGSYEQYF.

The chain employs TRBV7-2 and TRBJ1-2; the D gene is possibly TRBD1 (5 bases). The germline V and J ends were trimmed by 1 base and 8 bases, with 23 bases remaining between them. Germline CDR1 reads SGHTA; CDR2 reads FQGNSA. This CDR3 region has 17 residues. The CDR3 DNA follows: TGTGCCAGCAGCTTAGTAGGCGGCTGGGGCGGTGGGGAAGGCTACACCTTC. Translated, it gives CASSLVGGWGGGEGYTF.